These 3 T cell receptor beta chains were sequenced from one sample in a study of T cell clonality in common variable immunodeficiency. Their recognized antigens are unknown. Sequencing used immunoSEQ multiplex PCR; TCRdb keeps in-frame clones, though not all of them. The sample was found to contain about 34,000 clones, and every one recurs. The study, taken as a whole, reports: Reportedly, TCR beta sequences from common variable immunodeficiency showed fewer deletions and N-nucleotide insertions.

Input material: peripheral blood mononuclear cells. The receptor set was obtained from a human donor with common variable immunodeficiency.

This clone was recorded a few times. The read ends 3 residues before the CDR3 terminus; that terminus is restored from the germline J gene. The chain links TRBV5-1 to TRBJ2-1; TRBD2 matches 11 bases. Per the germline V gene, CDR1 is SGHRS and CDR2 is YFSETQ. The CDR3 loop spans 16 amino acids. J gave up 7 bases and V 4 bases, and 10 bases lay outside the gene matches. The sequenced part of the CDR3 DNA is TGCGCCAGCAGCCCCGGGGGGACTAGCGGAGGTAATGAG. Protein product: CASSPGGTSGGNE. The CDR3, in full, reads CASSPGGTSGGNEQFF.

Note on this clone: The read finishes 3 residues shy of the CDR3 end, and the germline J gene is used to complete it. The chain uses TRBV19 and TRBJ2-7; possibly TRBD2 for D (6 bases). CDR1 LNHDA and CDR2 SQIVND come from the germline V gene (reference sequence). V gave up 5 bases and J gave up 3 bases, with 14 bases separating them. This CDR3 spans 14 amino acids. Incomplete CDR3 DNA: TGTGCCAGTAGTCAGGCAGCCGGGGGCTACGAG. It encodes CASSQAAGGYE. The CDR3 as a whole reads CASSQAAGGYEQYF.

The table lists this clone with a few counts. The read is 3 residues too short to cover the CDR3 end, so that end is filled in from the germline J gene. In the same sample, other DNA sequences code for this CDR3. The V call is TRBV6-2 or TRBV6-3, the J call TRBJ1-5, with D tentatively TRBD1 (5 bases). Trimming pared 2 bases from V and 5 bases from J, leaving 13 bases between. Germline values: CDR1 MNHEY, CDR2 SVGEGT. The CDR3 totals 15 residues. CDR3 amino acids: CASSYGAGSYQPQHF. The part of the CDR3 DNA that was read is TGTGCCAGCAGTTACGGAGCAGGGTCATATCAGCCC.